This TCR beta chain was obtained from a study of identical twins. TCRdb analysed the 5' RACE reads with MiXCR anew, one entry per CDR3 protein. Counted here are 140,000 to 150,000 distinct CDR3 sequences, around 3.5% occurring once; the ten biggest clones make up around 8%. This clonotype was seen at least ten times. Antigen: not known. Trimming took 2 bases from V and 0 from J, leaving 20 bases between them. This CDR3 has 20 amino acids. Germline V gene lookup returns CDR1 ENHRY and CDR2 SYGVKD. Study-level findings and limits: Invariant MAIT and iNKT cells may have partly biased zero-insertion analyses.

Sequencing used memory T cells sorted from blood. The sequence derives from a man aged 18 to 35 in good health. This chain connects TRBV10-3 to TRBJ1-6; D unresolved. CDR3 protein: CAISELLSSWPSSYNSPLHF. The CDR3 bases are TGTGCCATCAGTGAGCTTTTAAGCAGCTGGCCTAGCTCCTATAATTCACCCCTCCACTTT.